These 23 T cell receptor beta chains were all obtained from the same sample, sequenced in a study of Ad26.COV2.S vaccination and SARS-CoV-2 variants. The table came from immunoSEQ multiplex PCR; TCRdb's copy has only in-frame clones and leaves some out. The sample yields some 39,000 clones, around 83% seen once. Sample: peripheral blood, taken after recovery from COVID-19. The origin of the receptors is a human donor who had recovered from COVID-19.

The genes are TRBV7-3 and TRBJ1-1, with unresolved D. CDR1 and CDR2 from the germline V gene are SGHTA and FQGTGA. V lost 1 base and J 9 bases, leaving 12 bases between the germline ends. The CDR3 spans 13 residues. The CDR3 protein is CASSLNVFSKAFF. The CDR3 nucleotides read TGTGCCAGCAGCTTAAATGTCTTCTCGAAAGCTTTCTTT.

The CDR3, as DNA: TGCAGCGTTGCCGGGCGGGTTACAGATACGCAGTATTTT. Translating it yields CSVAGRVTDTQYF. The genes are TRBV29-1 and TRBJ2-3, with a tentative D call TRBD2 (5 bases). CDR3 length: 13 residues. Germline V gives CDR1 SQVTM, CDR2 ANQGSEA. Trimming took off 4 bases at V and 3 bases at J, with 11 bases between the two ends.

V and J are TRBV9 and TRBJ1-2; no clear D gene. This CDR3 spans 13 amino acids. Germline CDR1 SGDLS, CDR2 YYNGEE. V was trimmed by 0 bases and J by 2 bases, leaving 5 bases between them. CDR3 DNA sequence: TGTGCCAGCAGCGTAGGGGGAAACTATGGCTACACCTTC. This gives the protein CASSVGGNYGYTF.

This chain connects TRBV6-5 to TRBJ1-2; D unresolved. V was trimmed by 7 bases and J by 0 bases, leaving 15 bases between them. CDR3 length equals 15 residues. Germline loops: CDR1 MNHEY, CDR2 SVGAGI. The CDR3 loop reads CASNVARGANYGYTF. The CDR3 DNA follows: TGTGCCAGCAACGTTGCCCGGGGAGCTAACTATGGCTACACCTTC.

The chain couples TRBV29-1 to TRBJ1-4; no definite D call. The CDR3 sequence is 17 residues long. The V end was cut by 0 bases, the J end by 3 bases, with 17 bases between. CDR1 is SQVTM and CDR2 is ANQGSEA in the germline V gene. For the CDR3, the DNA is TGCAGCGTTGAAGATCCTATCGCGGGGTTGTCTAATGAAAAACTGTTTTTT. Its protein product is CSVEDPIAGLSNEKLFF.

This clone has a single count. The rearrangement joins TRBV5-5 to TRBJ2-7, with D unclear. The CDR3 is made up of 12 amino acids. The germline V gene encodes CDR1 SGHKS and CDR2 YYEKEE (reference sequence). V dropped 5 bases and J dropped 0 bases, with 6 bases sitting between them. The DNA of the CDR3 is TGTGCCAGCAGGTGGAGCTCCTACGAGCAGTACTTC. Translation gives CASRWSSYEQYF.

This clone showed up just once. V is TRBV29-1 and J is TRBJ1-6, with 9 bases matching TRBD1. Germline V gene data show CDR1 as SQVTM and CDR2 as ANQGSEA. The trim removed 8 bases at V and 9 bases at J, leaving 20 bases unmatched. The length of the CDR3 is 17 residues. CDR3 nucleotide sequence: TGCAGCCGAAGTCCGGGACAGGGATTAAAAAGTTGTTCACCCCTCCACTTT. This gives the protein CSRSPGQGLKSCSPLHF. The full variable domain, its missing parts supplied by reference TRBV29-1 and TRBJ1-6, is SAVISQKPSRDICQRGTSLTIQCQVDSQVTMMFWYRQQPGQSLTLIATANQGSEATYESGFVIDKFPISRPNLTFSTLTVSNMSPEDSSIYLCSRSPGQGLKSCSPLHFGNGTRLTVT.

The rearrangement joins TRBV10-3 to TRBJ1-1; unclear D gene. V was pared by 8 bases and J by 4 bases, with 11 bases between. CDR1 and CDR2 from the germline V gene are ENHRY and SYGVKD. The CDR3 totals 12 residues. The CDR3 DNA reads TGTGCCATCTCAGAGGTTGCCACTGAAGCTTTCTTT. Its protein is CAISEVATEAFF.

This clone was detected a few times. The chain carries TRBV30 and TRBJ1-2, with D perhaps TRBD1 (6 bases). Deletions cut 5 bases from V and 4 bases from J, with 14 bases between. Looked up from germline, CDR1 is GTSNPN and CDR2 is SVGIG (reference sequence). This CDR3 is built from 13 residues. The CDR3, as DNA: TGTGCCTGGCGAGGGGGGAACTCCTATGGCTACACCTTC. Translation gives CAWRGGNSYGYTF.

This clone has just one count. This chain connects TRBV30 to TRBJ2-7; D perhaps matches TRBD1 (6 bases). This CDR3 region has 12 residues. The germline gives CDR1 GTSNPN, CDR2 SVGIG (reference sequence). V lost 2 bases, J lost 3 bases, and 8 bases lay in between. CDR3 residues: CAWSTQGYEQYF. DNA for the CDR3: TGTGCCTGGAGTACACAGGGCTACGAGCAGTACTTC. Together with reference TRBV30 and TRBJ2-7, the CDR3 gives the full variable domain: SQTIHQWPATLVQPVGSPLSLECTVEGTSNPNLYWYRQAAGRGLQLLFYSVGIGQISSEVPQNLSASRPQDRQFILSSKKLLLSDSGFYLCAWSTQGYEQYFGPGTRLTVT.

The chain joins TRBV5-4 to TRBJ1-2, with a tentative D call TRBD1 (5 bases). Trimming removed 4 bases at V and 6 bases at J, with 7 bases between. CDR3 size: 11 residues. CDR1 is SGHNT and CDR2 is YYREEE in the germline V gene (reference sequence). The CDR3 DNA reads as TGTGCCAGCAGCACCAGGGATGGCTACACCTTC. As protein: CASSTRDGYTF.

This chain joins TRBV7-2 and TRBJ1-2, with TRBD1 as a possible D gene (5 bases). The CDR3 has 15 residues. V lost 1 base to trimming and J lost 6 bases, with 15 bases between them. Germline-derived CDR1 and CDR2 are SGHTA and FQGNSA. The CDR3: CASSLESLGVDGYTF. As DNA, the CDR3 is TGTGCCAGCAGCTTAGAGTCTCTGGGGGTGGATGGCTACACCTTC.

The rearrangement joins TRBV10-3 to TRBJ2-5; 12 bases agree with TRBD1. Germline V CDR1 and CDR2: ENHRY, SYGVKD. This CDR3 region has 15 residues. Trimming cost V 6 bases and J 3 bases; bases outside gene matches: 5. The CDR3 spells CAIRVGTGGEETQYF. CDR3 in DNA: TGTGCCATCAGGGTGGGGACAGGGGGCGAAGAGACCCAGTACTTC.

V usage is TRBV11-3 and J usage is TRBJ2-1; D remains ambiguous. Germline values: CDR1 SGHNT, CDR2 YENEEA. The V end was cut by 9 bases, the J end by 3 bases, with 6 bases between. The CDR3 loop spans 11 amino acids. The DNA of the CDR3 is TGTGCCAGTTCGAACTACAATGAGCAGTTCTTC. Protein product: CASSNYNEQFF.

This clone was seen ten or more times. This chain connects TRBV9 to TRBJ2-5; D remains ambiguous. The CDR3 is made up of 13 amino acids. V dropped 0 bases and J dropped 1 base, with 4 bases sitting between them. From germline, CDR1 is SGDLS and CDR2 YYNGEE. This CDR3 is CASSVEPQETQYF. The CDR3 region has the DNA TGTGCCAGCAGCGTAGAGCCCCAAGAGACCCAGTACTTC.

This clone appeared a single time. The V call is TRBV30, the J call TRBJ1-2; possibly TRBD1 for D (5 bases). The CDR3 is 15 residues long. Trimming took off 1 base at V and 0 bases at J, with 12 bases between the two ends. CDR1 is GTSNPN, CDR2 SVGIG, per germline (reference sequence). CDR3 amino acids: CAWSAGTFSNYGYTF. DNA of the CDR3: TGTGCCTGGAGTGCTGGGACGTTTTCTAACTATGGCTACACCTTC. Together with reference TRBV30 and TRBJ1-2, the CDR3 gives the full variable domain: SQTIHQWPATLVQPVGSPLSLECTVEGTSNPNLYWYRQAAGRGLQLLFYSVGIGQISSEVPQNLSASRPQDRQFILSSKKLLLSDSGFYLCAWSAGTFSNYGYTFGSGTRLTVV.

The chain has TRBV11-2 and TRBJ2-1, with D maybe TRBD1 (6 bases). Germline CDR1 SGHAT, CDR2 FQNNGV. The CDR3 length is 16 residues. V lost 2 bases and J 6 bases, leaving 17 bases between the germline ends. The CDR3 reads CASSLYQGKKGNEQFF. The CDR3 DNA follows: TGTGCCAGCAGCTTATATCAGGGGAAGAAGGGCAATGAGCAGTTCTTC. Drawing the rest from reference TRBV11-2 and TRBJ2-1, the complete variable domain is EAGVAQSPRYKIIEKRQSVAFWCNPISGHATLYWYQQILGQGPKLLIQFQNNGVVDDSQLPKDRFSAERLKGVDSTLKIQPAKLEDSAVYLCASSLYQGKKGNEQFFGPGTRLTVL.

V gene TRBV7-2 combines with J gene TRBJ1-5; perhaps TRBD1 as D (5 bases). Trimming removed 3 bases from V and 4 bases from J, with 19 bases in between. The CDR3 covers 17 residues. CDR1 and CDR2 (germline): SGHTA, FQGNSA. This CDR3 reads CASSLGPPAGWNQPQHF. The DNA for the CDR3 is TGTGCCAGCAGCTTGGGTCCACCCGCAGGGTGGAATCAGCCCCAGCATTTT.

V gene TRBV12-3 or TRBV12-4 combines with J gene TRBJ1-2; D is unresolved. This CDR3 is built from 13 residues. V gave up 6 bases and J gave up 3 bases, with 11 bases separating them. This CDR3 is CASSPDPDYGYTF. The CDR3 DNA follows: TGTGCCAGCAGCCCCGACCCCGACTATGGCTACACCTTC.

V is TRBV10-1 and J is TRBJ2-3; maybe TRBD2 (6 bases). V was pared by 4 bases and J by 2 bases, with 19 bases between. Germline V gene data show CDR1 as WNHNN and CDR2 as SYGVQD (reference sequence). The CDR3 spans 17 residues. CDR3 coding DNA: TGCGCCAGCAGTGGAAAGTCCGGGACTGGCTCCACAGATACGCAGTATTTT. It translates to CASSGKSGTGSTDTQYF.

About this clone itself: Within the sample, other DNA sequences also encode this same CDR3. The CDR3 region has the DNA TGCAGTGCCCGGACAGGAGATACGCAGTATTTT. Its protein is CSARTGDTQYF. The J gene is TRBJ2-3, the V gene TRBV20-1; TRBD1 matches 7 bases. The CDR3 covers 11 residues. In germline, CDR1 is DFQATT, CDR2 SNEGSKA (reference sequence). J was trimmed by 5 bases and V by 6 bases; bases with no gene match: 2.

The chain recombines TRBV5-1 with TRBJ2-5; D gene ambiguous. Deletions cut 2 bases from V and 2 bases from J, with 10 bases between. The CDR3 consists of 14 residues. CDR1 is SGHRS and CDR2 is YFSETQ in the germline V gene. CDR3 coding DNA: TGCGCCAGCAGCTTTACGCTCGGGCAAGAGACCCAGTACTTC. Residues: CASSFTLGQETQYF.

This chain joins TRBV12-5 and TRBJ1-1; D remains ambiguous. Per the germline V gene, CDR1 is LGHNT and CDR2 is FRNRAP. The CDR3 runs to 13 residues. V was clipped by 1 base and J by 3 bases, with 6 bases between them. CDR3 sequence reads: CASGLDGYTEAFF. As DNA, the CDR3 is TGTGCTAGTGGTTTGGACGGTTACACTGAAGCTTTCTTT.